The entry that follows covers one T cell receptor (beta chain) sequence. Its antigen is unidentified. The CDR3 is 12 amino acids. This specimen belongs to a study of identical twins' blood T cells. Study-wide findings and caveats: Out-of-frame TCRbeta clonotypes reportedly had markedly more similar V usage in twins than unrelated donors. Abundant TCRbeta CDR3s overlapped more between twins than with unrelated donors.

TCRdb processed the 5' RACE reads anew with MiXCR; each CDR3 protein has one entry. The profile shows 300,000 to 400,000 distinct CDR3 sequences, about 28% of them singletons. This TCR was recovered from a woman aged 18 to 55 in good health. Sequenced: PBMCs. This chain joins TRBV21-1 and TRBJ1-6; the table assigns TRBD1, which was not confirmed against the DNA. TRBV21-1 is a pseudogene segment. In nucleotides, the CDR3 is TGTGCCAGCAGCAAAAGGGGGTTGCCCCTCCACTTT. Residues: CASSKRGLPLHF.